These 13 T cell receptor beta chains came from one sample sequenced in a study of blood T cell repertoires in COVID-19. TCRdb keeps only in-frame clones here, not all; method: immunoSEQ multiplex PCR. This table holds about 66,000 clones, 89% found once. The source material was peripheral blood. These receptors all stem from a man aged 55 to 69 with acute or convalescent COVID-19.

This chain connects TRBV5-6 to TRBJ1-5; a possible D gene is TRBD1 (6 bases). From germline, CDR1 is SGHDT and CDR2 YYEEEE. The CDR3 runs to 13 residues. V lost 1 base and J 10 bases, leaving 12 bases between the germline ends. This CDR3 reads CASSLRGGSPQHF. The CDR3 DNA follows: TGTGCCAGCAGCTTGAGGGGGGGGAGCCCCCAGCATTTT.

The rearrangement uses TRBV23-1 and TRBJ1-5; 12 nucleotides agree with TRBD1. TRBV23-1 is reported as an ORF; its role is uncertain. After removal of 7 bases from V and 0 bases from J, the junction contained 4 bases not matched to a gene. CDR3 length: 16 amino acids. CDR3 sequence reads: CASTGTGGYSNQPQHF. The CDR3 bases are TGCGCCAGCACCGGGACAGGGGGCTATAGCAATCAGCCCCAGCATTTT.

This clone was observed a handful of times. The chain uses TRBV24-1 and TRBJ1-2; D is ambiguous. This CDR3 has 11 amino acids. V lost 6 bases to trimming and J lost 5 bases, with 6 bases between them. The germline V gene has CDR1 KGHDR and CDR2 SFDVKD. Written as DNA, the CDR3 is TGTGCCACCAGTAACTTGTATGGCTACACCTTC. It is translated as CATSNLYGYTF.

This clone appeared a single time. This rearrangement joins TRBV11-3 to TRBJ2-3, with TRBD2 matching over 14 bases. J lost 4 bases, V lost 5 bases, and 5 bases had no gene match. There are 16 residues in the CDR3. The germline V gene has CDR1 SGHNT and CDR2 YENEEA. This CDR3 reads CASSPGLAGGSDTQYF. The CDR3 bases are TGTGCCAGCAGCCCAGGACTAGCGGGGGGTTCAGATACGCAGTATTTT.

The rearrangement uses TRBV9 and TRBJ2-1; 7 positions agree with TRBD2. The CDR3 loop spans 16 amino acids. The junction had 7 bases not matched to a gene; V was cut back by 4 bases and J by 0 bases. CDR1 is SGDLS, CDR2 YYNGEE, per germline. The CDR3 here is CASSSRAGSSYNEQFF. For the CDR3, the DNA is TGTGCCAGCAGCTCTCGAGCGGGGAGCTCCTACAATGAGCAGTTCTTC.

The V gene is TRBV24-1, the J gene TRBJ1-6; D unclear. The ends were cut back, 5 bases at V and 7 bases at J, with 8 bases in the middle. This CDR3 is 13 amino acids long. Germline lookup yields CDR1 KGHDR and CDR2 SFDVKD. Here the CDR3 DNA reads TGTGCCACCAGTGGAGGAAAAAATTCACCCCTCCACTTT. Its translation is CATSGGKNSPLHF.

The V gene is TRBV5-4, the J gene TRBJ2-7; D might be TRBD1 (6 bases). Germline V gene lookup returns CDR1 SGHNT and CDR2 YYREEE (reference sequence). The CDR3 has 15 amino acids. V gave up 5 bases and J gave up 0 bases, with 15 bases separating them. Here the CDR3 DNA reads TGTGCCAGCAGTCTCGGGACACTGAGCTCCTACGAGCAGTACTTC. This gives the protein CASSLGTLSSYEQYF. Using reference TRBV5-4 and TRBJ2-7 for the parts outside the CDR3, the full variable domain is ETGVTQSPTHLIKTRGQQVTLRCSSQSGHNTVSWYQQALGQGPQFIFQYYREEENGRGNFPPRFSGLQFPNYSSELNVNALELDDSALYLCASSLGTLSSYEQYFGPGTRLTVT.

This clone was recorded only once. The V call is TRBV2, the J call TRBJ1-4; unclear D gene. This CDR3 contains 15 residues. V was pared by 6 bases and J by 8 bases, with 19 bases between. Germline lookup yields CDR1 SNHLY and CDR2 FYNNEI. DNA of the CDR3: TGTGCCAGCAGGGGCCCTGCGGGTCCGCCAGAAAAACTGTTTTTT. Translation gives CASRGPAGPPEKLFF.

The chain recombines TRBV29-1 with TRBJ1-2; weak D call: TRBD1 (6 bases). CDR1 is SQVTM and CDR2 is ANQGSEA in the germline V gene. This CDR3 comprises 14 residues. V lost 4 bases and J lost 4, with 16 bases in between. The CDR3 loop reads CSVGSPEGVYGYTF. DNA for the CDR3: TGCAGCGTTGGTTCCCCCGAGGGGGTCTATGGCTACACCTTC.

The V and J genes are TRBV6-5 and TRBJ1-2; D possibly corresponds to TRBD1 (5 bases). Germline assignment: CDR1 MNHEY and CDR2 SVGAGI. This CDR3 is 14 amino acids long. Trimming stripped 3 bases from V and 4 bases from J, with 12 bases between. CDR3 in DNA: TGTGCCAGCAGTTATGGGGGGGACCTCTATGGCTACACCTTC. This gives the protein CASSYGGDLYGYTF.

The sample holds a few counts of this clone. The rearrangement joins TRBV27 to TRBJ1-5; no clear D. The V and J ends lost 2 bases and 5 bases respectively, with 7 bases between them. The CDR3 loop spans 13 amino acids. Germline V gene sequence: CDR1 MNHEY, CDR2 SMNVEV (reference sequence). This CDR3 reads CASSLARYQPQHF. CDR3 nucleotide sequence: TGTGCCAGCAGTTTAGCCAGATATCAGCCCCAGCATTTT.

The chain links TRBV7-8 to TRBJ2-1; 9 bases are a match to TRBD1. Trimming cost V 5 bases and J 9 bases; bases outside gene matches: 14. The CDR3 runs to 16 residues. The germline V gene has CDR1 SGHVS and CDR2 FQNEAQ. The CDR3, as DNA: TGTGCCAGCAGCATCAACACAGGGGGCGGTTTCAGTGAGCAGTTCTTC. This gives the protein CASSINTGGGFSEQFF. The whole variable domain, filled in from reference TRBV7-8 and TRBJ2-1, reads GAGVSQSPRYKVAKRGQDVALRCDPISGHVSLFWYQQALGQGPEFLTYFQNEAQLDKSGLPSDRFFAERPEGSVSTLKIQRTQQEDSAVYLCASSINTGGGFSEQFFGPGTRLTVL.

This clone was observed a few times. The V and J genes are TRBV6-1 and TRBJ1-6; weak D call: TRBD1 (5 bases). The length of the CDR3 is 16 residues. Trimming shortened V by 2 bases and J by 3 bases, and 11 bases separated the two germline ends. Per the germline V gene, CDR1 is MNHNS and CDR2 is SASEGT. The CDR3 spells CASSELGGLYNSPLHF. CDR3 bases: TGTGCCAGCAGTGAATTGGGGGGACTCTATAATTCACCCCTCCACTTT.